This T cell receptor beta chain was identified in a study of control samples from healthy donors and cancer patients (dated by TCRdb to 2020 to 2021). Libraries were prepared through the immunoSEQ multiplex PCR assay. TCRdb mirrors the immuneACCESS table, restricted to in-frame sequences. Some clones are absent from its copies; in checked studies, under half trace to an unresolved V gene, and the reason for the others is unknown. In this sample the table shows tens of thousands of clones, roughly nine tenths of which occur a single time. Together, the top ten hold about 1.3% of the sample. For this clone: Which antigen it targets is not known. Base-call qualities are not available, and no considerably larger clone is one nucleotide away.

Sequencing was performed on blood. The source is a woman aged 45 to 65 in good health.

The nucleotide sequence reads TGTGCCAGCAGCTTAAGATCGCAAGAGACCCAGTACTTC. This encodes CASSLRSQETQYF. This chain is built from TRBV7-3 and TRBJ2-5, with no reliable assignment of the D segment. Between the V and J ends, shortened by 1 base and 2 bases respectively, the junction contains 5 bases. Taken from the germline V gene, the CDR1 and CDR2 loops are SGHTA and FQGTGA. From cysteine to phenylalanine, the CDR3 is 13 amino acids long. Only CDR3 DNA remains: 39 bases, in frame from the first base. Reference TRBV7-3 and TRBJ2-5 proteins supply the regions before and after the CDR3; the full variable domain is: GAGVSQTPSNKVTEKGKYVELRCDPISGHTALYWYRQSLGQGPEFLIYFQGTGAADDSGLPNDRFFAVRPEGSVSTLKIQRTERGDSAVYLCASSLRSQETQYFGPGTRLLVL.